The rows below give T cell receptor beta chains drawn from one sample of a study of T cell changes during pregnancy in multiple sclerosis. Sequenced by immunoSEQ multiplex PCR; TCRdb stores in-frame clones only, minus some. The top ten hold approximately 2.2% of the sample, which has roughly 90,000 clones, about 94% seen once. This specimen consisted of peripheral blood, obtained in the third trimester of pregnancy. All receptors come from a female donor with multiple sclerosis, enrolled in a pregnancy study. The CDR3 runs from the conserved cysteine through the conserved F or W. The D gene is left open where the match is weak. A clone size is listed for some rows: how often the clone was seen (once, few, many), or a class if it is expanded.

>TRBD2|TRBJ2-5|NA|TRBV7-2
CASSPSPPSGMETQYF
TGTGCCAGCAGCCCGAGCCCCCCTAGCGGAATGGAGACCCAGTACTTC
>TRBD1|TRBJ2-7|NA|TRBV5-4
CASSLGRTGATEQYF
TGTGCCAGCAGCTTGGGAAGGACAGGGGCCACTGAGCAGTACTTC
>NA|TRBJ1-1|NA|TRBV28
CASSLIPFSAEAFF
TGTGCCAGCAGTTTAATTCCTTTCTCCGCTGAAGCTTTCTTT
>TRBD1|TRBJ2-5|NA|TRBV2
CASSPGQGAETQYF
TGTGCCAGCAGCCCAGGACAGGGGGCGGAGACCCAGTACTTC
>TRBD1|TRBJ2-1|NA|TRBV7-9
CASAGTGVSNEQFF
TGTGCCAGCGCCGGGACAGGGGTCTCCAATGAGCAGTTCTTC
>NA|TRBJ2-7|NA|TRBV10-3
CAISELGLEQYF
TGTGCCATCAGTGAGCTCGGGTTGGAGCAGTACTTC
>NA|TRBJ2-3|NA|TRBV11-1
CASSLAGLDTDTQYF
TGTGCCAGCAGCTTAGCGGGACTCGACACAGATACGCAGTATTTT
>NA|TRBJ2-1|NA|TRBV28
CASSLAGNEQFF
TGTGCCAGCAGTTTGGCTGGCAATGAGCAGTTCTTC
>NA|TRBJ2-2|NA|TRBV28
CASRLGLRQVFNTGELFF
TGTGCCAGCAGGTTGGGCTTGAGACAGGTTTTCAACACCGGGGAGCTGTTTTTT
>TRBD2|TRBJ2-7|NA|TRBV2
CASRDPTSGYSYEQYF
TGTGCCAGCAGAGACCCTACTAGCGGGTATTCCTACGAGCAGTACTTC
>NA|TRBJ1-5|NA|TRBV19
CASSINPGGVQPQHF
TGTGCCAGTAGTATAAATCCTGGCGGAGTCCAGCCCCAGCATTTT
>NA|TRBJ1-5|NA|TRBV14
CASSLGLNQPQHF
TGTGCCAGCAGCCTAGGACTGAATCAGCCCCAGCATTTT
>TRBD1|TRBJ1-2|NA|TRBV6-5
CASSPIRDSLNGYTF
TGTGCCAGCAGTCCAATCCGGGACAGCCTAAATGGCTACACCTTC
>TRBD2|TRBJ2-2|once|TRBV6-5
CASSFLSGSTGELFF
TGTGCCAGCAGTTTCTTGAGCGGGAGCACCGGGGAGCTGTTTTTT
>TRBD2|TRBJ2-5|once|TRBV27
CASSSTRLIAGGLETQYF
TGTGCCAGCAGTTCTACCCGATTAATAGCGGGAGGCTTGGAGACCCAGTACTTC
>TRBD2|TRBJ2-5|NA|TRBV7-6
CASSGLSGGETQYF
TGTGCCAGCAGCGGGTTAAGCGGGGGAGAGACCCAGTACTTC
>TRBD1|TRBJ2-7|NA|TRBV11-2
CASSLQGARYEQYF
TGTGCCAGCAGCTTGCAGGGGGCGCGGTACGAGCAGTACTTC
>TRBD1|TRBJ2-7|NA|TRBV7-9
CASSLALWDRYEQYF
TGTGCCAGCAGCTTAGCGCTCTGGGACAGATACGAGCAGTACTTC
>TRBD2|TRBJ2-3|NA|TRBV15
CATSREELAGATDTQYF
TGTGCCACCAGCAGAGAGGAGTTAGCGGGAGCAACAGATACGCAGTATTTT
>NA|TRBJ2-3|NA|TRBV5-1
CASSLLSRADTQYF
TGCGCCAGCAGCTTGTTATCCAGGGCCGATACGCAGTATTTT
>TRBD1|TRBJ1-2|NA|TRBV9
CASSETWTGYGYTF
TGTGCCAGCAGCGAAACTTGGACAGGTTATGGCTACACCTTC
>TRBD1|TRBJ2-3|NA|TRBV11-3
CASSDRGKGTDTQYF
TGTGCCAGCAGCGACAGGGGGAAGGGCACAGATACGCAGTATTTT
>NA|TRBJ2-1|NA|TRBV6-1
CASSAPWGHIAGQFF
TGTGCCAGCAGTGCTCCCTGGGGGCATATTGCTGGGCAGTTCTTC
>NA|TRBJ2-5|NA|TRBV4-1
CASSQVMAKGGETQYF
TGCGCCAGCAGCCAAGTAATGGCAAAGGGGGGGGAGACCCAGTACTTC
>TRBD1|TRBJ1-2|NA|TRBV5-4
CASSLVGGQNYGYTF
TGTGCCAGCAGCTTGGTAGGGGGACAGAACTATGGCTACACCTTC
>TRBD1|TRBJ2-7|NA|TRBV7-9
CASSTRDRPYEQYF
TGTGCCAGCAGCACCCGGGACAGGCCCTACGAGCAGTACTTC
>NA|TRBJ2-7|NA|TRBV9
CASTRLAASDEQYF
TGTGCCAGCACCCGATTAGCGGCTTCGGACGAGCAGTACTTC
>NA|TRBJ1-1|NA|TRBV29-1
CSVGGRFSNTEAFF
TGCAGCGTCGGGGGACGGTTTTCGAACACTGAAGCTTTCTTT
>NA|TRBJ2-1|NA|TRBV19
CASSISQAPYNEQFF
TGTGCCAGTAGTATAAGTCAGGCCCCTTACAATGAGCAGTTCTTC
>NA|TRBJ2-1|NA|TRBV20-1
CSASAGNEQFF
TGCAGTGCAAGCGCGGGGAATGAGCAGTTCTTC
>TRBD1|TRBJ2-7|NA|TRBV29-1
CSVGDRRTAFSYEQYF
TGCAGCGTAGGGGACAGGAGAACTGCTTTTTCCTACGAGCAGTACTTC
>NA|TRBJ1-1|NA|TRBV7-3
CASSGRGGGTEAFF
TGTGCCAGCAGCGGGAGGGGAGGGGGGACTGAAGCTTTCTTT
>TRBD1|TRBJ1-5|NA|TRBV28
CASRRRRTGEYSNQPQHF
TGTGCCAGCAGGCGACGTCGGACAGGCGAGTATAGCAATCAGCCCCAGCATTTT
>TRBD2|TRBJ2-1|NA|TRBV7-3
CASSPRLAGGDNEQFF
TGTGCCAGCAGCCCTCGACTAGCGGGAGGGGACAATGAGCAGTTCTTC
>TRBD2|TRBJ2-1|NA|TRBV2
CASSPRGGLAGGYNEQFF
TGTGCCAGCAGCCCTCGCGGAGGACTAGCGGGAGGCTACAATGAGCAGTTCTTC
>TRBD1|TRBJ2-5|once|TRBV27
CASSPQDRAGGETQYF
TGTGCCAGCAGCCCCCAGGACAGGGCAGGAGGAGAGACCCAGTACTTC
>TRBD1|TRBJ2-5|NA|TRBV9
CASSGQGETQYF
TGTGCCAGCAGCGGACAGGGGGAAACCCAGTACTTC
>NA|TRBJ2-7|NA|TRBV28
CASSSPLTVTYEQYF
TGTGCCAGCAGTTCCCCCTTGACAGTAACCTACGAGCAGTACTTC
>NA|TRBJ2-3|NA|TRBV6-1
CASSERATLDSDTQYF
TGTGCCAGCAGTGAACGTGCGACGCTTGACTCAGATACGCAGTATTTT
>TRBD1|TRBJ2-7|once|TRBV7-9
CASSLGTGHEQYF
TGTGCCAGCAGCTTGGGGACAGGGCATGAGCAGTACTTC
>TRBD2|TRBJ2-7|NA|TRBV5-4
CASSRRRTSGSYEQYF
TGTGCCAGCAGCCGGCGGCGGACTAGCGGGAGCTACGAGCAGTACTTC
>NA|TRBJ1-4|NA|TRBV29-1
CSVEQGTGEKLFF
TGCAGCGTTGAACAGGGAACAGGTGAAAAACTGTTTTTT
>TRBD2|TRBJ2-7|NA|TRBV2
CASRASGAYEQYF
TGTGCCAGCAGGGCTAGCGGTGCCTACGAGCAGTACTTC
>NA|TRBJ1-3|NA|TRBV9
CASGRGNTIYF
TGTGCTTCAGGGCGAGGAAACACCATATATTTT
>NA|TRBJ1-2|few|TRBV6-1
CASSGQRANYGYTF
TGTGCCAGCAGTGGGCAGCGAGCTAACTATGGCTACACCTTC
>TRBD1|TRBJ2-1|NA|TRBV28
CASSPTGTGGNEQFF
TGTGCCAGCAGCCCGACCGGGACAGGGGGGAATGAGCAGTTCTTC
>NA|TRBJ2-1|NA|TRBV6-6
CASSSPGLYNEQFF
TGTGCCAGCAGCTCCCCGGGACTCTACAATGAGCAGTTCTTC